This TCR beta chain originates from a study of CD8 T cells in Susac syndrome. V lost 3 bases to trimming and J lost 3 bases; unmatched junction nucleotides: 7. Per germline, CDR1 MNHNS and CDR2 SASEGT. This CDR3 comprises 15 residues. The T cells that were sequenced for TCR beta were CD8+ and CD4+ cells from blood. RNA, at about 0.45 to 1 ug, was reverse transcribed with random hexamers. TCRdb re-analysed the immunoSEQ multiplex PCR reads in MiXCR, keeping a single row per CDR3 protein. The table includes about 240,000 distinct CDR3 sequences, 96% detected once. The sequence derives from a human donor with Susac syndrome. The rearrangement uses TRBV6-1 and TRBJ1-1; TRBD1 agrees at 7 bases. Sequenced sample: CD4+ T cells from PBMCs. This CDR3 is CASSDLGQKDTEAFF. The CDR3, as DNA: TGTGCCAGCAGTGATCTGGGACAGAAGGACACTGAAGCTTTCTTT.